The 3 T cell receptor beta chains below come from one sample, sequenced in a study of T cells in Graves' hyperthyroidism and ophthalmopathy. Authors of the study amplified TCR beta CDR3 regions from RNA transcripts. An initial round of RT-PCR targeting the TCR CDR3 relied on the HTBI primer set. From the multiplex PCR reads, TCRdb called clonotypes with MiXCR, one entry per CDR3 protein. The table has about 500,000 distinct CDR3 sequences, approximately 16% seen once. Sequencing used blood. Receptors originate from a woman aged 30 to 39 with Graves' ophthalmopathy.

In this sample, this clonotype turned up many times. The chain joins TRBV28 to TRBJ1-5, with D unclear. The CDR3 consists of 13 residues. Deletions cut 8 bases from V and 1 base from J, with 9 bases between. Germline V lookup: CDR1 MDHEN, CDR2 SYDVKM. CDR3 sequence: CASVRESNQPQHF. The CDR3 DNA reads TGTGCCAGCGTACGGGAAAGCAATCAGCCCCAGCATTTT.

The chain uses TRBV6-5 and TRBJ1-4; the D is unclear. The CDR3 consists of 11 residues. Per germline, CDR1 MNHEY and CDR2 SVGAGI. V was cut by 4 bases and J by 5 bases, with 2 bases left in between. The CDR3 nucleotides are TGTGCCAGCAGTTCGAATGAAAAACTGTTTTTT. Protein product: CASSSNEKLFF.

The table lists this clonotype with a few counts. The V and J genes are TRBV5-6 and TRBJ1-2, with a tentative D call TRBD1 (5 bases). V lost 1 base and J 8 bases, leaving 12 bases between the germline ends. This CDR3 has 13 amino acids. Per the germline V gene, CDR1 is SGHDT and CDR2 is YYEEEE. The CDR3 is CASSLYGGGGYTF. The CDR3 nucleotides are TGTGCCAGCAGCTTGTACGGTGGGGGAGGCTACACCTTC. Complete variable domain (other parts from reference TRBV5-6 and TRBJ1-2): DAGVTQSPTHLIKTRGQQVTLRCSPKSGHDTVSWYQQALGQGPQFIFQYYEEEERQRGNFPDRFSGHQFPNYSSELNVNALLLGDSALYLCASSLYGGGGYTFGSGTRLTVV.